The present entry profiles one T cell receptor (beta chain) with its context. There is no known antigen for this receptor. Base qualities are not at hand, and no much larger clone is one base apart. This sample was included in a study of blood T cell repertoires in COVID-19 (TCRdb year 2020). Turning to the overall study: The collaborator samples originated in the United States, Italy and Spain and spanned the acute and convalescent phases of COVID-19. The material from the prospective study consisted of cDNA or gDNA derived from T cells, B-cell-depleted T cells, or PBMCs. Deeply sampled blood TCRbeta repertoires from subjects exposed to, actively infected with, or recovered from COVID-19 were included in the dataset. The repertoires were released in a freely available public database intended as a resource for research on the immune response to SARS-CoV-2. The samples were drawn from two sources: the first 160 participants of the ongoing ImmuneRACE study, and 1,200 or so subjects contributed by 6 global collaborators. The sample metadata nearly always contained a de-identified subject ID, COVID-19 status, age in years and sex. HLA class I and class II types, where available, came from metadata supplied by the sample provider rather than from assay-based typing. Study-wide findings and limitations: How much clinical and demographic metadata was included differed by source and by participant, and the metadata was provided uncurated.

CDR1 is given as SGHTA and CDR2 as FQGNSA, both from the germline V gene. Germline trimming amounts to 5 bases on V and 0 bases on J, with 8 as the count of junction bases outside the gene matches. The CDR3 covers 17 residues, taking in both the cysteine and the phenylalanine. The kept DNA is CDR3 alone, 51 bases in frame from the first base. Participants in the prospective study were aged roughly 18 to 100 years, lived in 20 to 30 United States geographic areas, and enrolled through a virtual design. In the prospective study, cohorts were assigned on the basis of participant-reported clinical history obtained from a screening survey and a study questionnaire. Exposed participants had been in contact with someone with a PCR-confirmed or clinician-diagnosed COVID-19 case within 2 weeks of study entry. Mobile phlebotomists in the prospective study collected whole blood, serum and a nasopharyngeal or oropharyngeal swab from every participant. Over a roughly 2-month period, participants in the prospective study had the option of providing additional blood draws and questionnaires. Before DNA extraction, prospective study blood samples were shipped either frozen or at room temperature.

TCRbeta CDR3 regions were amplified from genomic DNA by means of the immunoSEQ Assay, a bias-controlled multiplex PCR. In the paper's pipeline: Nucleated cell counts per sample were estimated from amplification of reference gene primers within the assay. Sequence reads were collapsed and filtered to measure the absolute abundance of every unique TCRbeta CDR3 rearrangement. For each sample, productive Simpson clonality was calculated as the square root of Simpson's diversity index across productive rearrangements. The table was pulled from immuneACCESS by TCRdb, which kept in-frame rearrangements only. Such tables lose some clones; where checked, under half of the loss comes from unresolved V genes, and the rest has no known cause. That table gives V, J and clone size, and the DNA gave D and trimming. This sample gives 300,000 to 350,000 clones in total; approximately 91% of them show up just once. About 4% of the sample lies in the top ten.

Sequenced material: PBMCs or T cells enriched from blood (not recorded which). This receptor was obtained from a woman aged 25-40 years who had been exposed to COVID-19. This sequence uses TRBV7-2 and TRBJ1-5, with 9 bases matching TRBD1. At the DNA level, the sequence is TGTGCCAGCAGCCCATCTACAGGGGGCTATAGCAATCAGCCCCAGCATTTT. It specifies CASSPSTGGYSNQPQHF.